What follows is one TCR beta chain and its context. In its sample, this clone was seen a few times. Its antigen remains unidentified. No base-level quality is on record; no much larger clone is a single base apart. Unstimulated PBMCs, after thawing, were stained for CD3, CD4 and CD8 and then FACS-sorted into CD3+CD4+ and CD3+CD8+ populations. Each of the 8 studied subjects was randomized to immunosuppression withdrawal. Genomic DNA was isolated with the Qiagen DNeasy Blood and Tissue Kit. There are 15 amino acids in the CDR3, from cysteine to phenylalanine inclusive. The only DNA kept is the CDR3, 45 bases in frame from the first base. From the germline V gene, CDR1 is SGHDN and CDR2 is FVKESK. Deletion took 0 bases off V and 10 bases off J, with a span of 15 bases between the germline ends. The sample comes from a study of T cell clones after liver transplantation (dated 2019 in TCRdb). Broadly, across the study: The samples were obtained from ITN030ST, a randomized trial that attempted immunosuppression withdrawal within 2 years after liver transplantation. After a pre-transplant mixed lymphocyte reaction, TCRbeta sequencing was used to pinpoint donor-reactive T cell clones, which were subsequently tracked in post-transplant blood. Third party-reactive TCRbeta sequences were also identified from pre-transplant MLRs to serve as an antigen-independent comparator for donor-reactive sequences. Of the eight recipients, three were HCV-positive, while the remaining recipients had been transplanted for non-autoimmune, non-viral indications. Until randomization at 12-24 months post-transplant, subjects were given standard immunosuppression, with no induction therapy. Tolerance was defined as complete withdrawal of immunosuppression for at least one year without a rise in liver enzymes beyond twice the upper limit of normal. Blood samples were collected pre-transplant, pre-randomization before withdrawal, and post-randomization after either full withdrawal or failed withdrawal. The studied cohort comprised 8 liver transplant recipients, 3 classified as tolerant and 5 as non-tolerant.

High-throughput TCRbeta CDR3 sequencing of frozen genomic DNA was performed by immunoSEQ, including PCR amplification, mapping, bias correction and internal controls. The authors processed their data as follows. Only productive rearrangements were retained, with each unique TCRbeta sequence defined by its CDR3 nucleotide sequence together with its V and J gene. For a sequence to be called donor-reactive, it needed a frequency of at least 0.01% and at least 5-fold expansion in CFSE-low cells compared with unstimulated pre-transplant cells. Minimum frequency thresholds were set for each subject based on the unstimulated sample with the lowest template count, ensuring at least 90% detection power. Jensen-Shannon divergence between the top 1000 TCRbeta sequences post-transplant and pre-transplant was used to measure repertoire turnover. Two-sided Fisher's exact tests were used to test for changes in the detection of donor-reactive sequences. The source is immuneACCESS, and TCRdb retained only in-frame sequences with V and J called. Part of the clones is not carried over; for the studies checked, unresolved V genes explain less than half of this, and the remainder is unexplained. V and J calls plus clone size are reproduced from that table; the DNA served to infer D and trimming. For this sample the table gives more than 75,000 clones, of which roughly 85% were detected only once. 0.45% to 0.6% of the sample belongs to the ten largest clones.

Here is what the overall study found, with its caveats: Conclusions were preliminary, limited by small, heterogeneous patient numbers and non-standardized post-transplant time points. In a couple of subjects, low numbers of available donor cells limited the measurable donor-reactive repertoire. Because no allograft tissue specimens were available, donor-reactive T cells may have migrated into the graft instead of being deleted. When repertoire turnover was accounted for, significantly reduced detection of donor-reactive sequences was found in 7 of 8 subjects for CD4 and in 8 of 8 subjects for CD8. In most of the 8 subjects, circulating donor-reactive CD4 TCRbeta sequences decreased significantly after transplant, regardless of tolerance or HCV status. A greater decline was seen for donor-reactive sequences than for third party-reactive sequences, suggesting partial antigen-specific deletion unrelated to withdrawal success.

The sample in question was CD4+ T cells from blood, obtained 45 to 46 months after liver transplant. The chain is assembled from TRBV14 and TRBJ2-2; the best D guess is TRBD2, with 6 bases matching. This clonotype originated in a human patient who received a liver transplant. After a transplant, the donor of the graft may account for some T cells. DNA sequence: TGTGCCAGCAGCCAAGATTACGGCCGGGGGATGGAGCTGTTTTTT. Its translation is CASSQDYGRGMELFF.